This T cell receptor (beta chain) comes out of a study of blood T cells in healthy people across ages. Study-level information: Every two T cells gave about one barcoded beta molecule via template switching.

The study, taken as a whole, reports: Estimated diversity, derived from one million T cells, was regarded as an underestimate.

Next came a second PCR, run for about 6 to 11 cycles, which used a sample-barcoded 5' primer along with a J-beta primer mix. TCRdb passed the 5' RACE reads through MiXCR, listing each CDR3 protein once. The repertoire has hundreds of thousands of distinct CDR3 sequences, about 43% of them found once; the top ten carry 30%. CDR3 length: 16 residues. The germline V gene encodes CDR1 MDHEN and CDR2 SYDVKM. Trimming shortened V by 6 bases and J by 2 bases, and 20 bases separated the two germline ends. Note on this clonotype: The target antigen is unknown.

This sequence was found in a man older than 75 in good health. J is TRBJ2-7 and V is TRBV28; D is perhaps TRBD1 (6 bases). The sample taken for sequencing was blood. Written as DNA, the CDR3 is TGTGCCAGCAGGCCATCTACCGGGACAAGGGCCTACGAGCAGTACTTC. Translating gives CASRPSTGTRAYEQYF. Full variable domain (outside the CDR3, taken from reference TRBV28 and TRBJ2-7): DVKVTQSSRYLVKRTGEKVFLECVQDMDHENMFWYRQDPGLGLRLIYFSYDVKMKEKGDIPEGYSVSREKKERFSLILESASTNQTSMYLCASRPSTGTRAYEQYFGPGTRLTVT.